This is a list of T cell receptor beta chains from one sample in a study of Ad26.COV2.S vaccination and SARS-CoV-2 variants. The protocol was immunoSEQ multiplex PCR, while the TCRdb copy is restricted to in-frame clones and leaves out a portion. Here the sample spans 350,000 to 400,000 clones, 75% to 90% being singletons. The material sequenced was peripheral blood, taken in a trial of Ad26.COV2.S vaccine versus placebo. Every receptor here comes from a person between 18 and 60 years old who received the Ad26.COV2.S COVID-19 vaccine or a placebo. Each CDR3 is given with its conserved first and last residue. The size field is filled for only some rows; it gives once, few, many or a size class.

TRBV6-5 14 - CASSLTGGIYEQYF
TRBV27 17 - CASSLSLREGAAYGYTF
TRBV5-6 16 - CASSLAVAVSTDTQYF
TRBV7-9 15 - CASSDRILPNYGYTF
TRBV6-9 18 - CASSYSEGMTGRSYEQYF
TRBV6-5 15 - CASSLAGSSTDTQYF
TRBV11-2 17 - CASSLAEQGYYLNEQFF
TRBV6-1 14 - CASSEVPNTGELFF
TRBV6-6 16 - CASRDTTFFMNTEAFF
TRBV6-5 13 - CASSLTPVDTQYF
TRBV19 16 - CASKKMDRGDNSPLHF
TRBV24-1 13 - CATSDSSYNEQFF
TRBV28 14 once CASSEDRKDTEAFF
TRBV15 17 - CATSREGTSGSTDTQYF
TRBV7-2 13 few CASSSTFSQPQHF
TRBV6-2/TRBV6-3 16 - CASSYPNLAGAGELFF
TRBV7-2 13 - CASSLRPSRDSQF
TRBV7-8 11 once CASSPQREQYF
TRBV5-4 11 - CASSLRETQYF
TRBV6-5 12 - CALDRGNTEAFF
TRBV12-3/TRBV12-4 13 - CASSSGQHQPQHF
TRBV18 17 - CASSPPLRTEKKETQYF
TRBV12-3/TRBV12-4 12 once CASSLNIETQYF
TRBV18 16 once CASSPLLDWRQETQYF